This T cell receptor (beta chain) stems from a study of beta chain features in type 1 diabetes. This clone turned up a few times. Its antigen is unknown. Researchers reported sorting CD4+ naive, central memory, regulatory and stem cell-like memory cells via CD45RO/CCR7/CD25/CD127/CD95/CD27. The study reverse transcribed the entire isolated RNA, so it sequenced expressed TCRB transcripts. Clones were read by immunoSEQ multiplex PCR, and TCRdb kept only the in-frame ones, dropping some. The data show around 140,000 clones, less than 10% seen once. CDR3 length: 13 amino acids. Trimming pared 6 bases from V and 3 bases from J, leaving 10 bases between. Germline CDR1 ENHRY, CDR2 SYGVKD. Overall study results and limits: Within each of all four CD4+ subsets, Type 1 diabetes patients had TCRB CDR3s that were moderately but significantly shorter. There was a possibility that cDNA sequencing over-represented cells with high TCR expression.

This clonotype was obtained from a woman aged 40 to 50 in good health. Material: central memory CD4+ T cells from blood. This sequence joins TRBV10-3 and TRBJ2-3, with D possibly being TRBD1 (6 bases). This chain's CDR3 is CAIRQGRTDTQYF. For the CDR3, the DNA is TGTGCCATCAGACAGGGCCGAACAGATACGCAGTATTTT.